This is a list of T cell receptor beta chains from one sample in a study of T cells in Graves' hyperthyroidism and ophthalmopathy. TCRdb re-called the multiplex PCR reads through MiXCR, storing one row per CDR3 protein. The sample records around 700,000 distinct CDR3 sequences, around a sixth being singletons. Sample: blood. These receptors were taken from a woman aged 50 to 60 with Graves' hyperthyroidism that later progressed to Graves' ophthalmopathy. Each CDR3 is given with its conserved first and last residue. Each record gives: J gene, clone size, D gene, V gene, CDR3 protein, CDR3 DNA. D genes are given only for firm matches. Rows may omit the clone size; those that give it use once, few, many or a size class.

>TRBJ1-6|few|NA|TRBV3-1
CASSQDWGVGKSPLHF
TGTGCCAGCAGCCAAGATTGGGGAGTGGGAAAATCACCCCTCCACTTT
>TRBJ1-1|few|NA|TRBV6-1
CASSEGPMNTEAFF
TGTGCCAGCAGTGAGGGCCCAATGAACACTGAAGCTTTCTTT
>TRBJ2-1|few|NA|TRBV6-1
CATKRTDYNEQFF
TGTGCCACCAAACGGACAGACTACAATGAGCAGTTCTTC
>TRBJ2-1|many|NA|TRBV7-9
CASSLDGGSYNEQFF
TGTGCCAGCAGCTTAGATGGGGGAAGCTACAATGAGCAGTTCTTC
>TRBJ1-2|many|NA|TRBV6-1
CASSEARGGYGYTF
TGTGCCAGCAGTGAAGCGCGAGGCGGCTATGGCTACACCTTC
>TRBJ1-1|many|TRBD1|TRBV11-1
CASSSDRPQGTAEAFF
TGTGCCAGCAGCTCCGATCGGCCCCAGGGGACAGCTGAAGCTTTCTTT
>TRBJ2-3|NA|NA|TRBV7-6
CASSPRPRGNTDTQYF
TGTGCCAGCAGCCCCCGCCCAAGGGGAAACACAGATACGCAGTATTTT
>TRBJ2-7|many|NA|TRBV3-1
CASSRKSGGSDYEQYF
TGTGCCAGCAGCCGAAAAAGTGGGGGGTCCGATTACGAGCAGTACTTC
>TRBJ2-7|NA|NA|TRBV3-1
CASSQDRDGTYEQYF
TGTGCCAGCAGCCAAGATCGGGACGGGACCTACGAGCAGTACTTC
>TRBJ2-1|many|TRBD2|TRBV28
CASSLLAGGPYEQFF
TGTGCCAGCAGCCTCCTAGCGGGGGGGCCATATGAGCAGTTCTTC
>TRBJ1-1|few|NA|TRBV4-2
CASSQDRGGMNTEAFF
TGTGCCAGCAGCCAAGATCGGGGCGGTATGAACACTGAAGCTTTCTTT